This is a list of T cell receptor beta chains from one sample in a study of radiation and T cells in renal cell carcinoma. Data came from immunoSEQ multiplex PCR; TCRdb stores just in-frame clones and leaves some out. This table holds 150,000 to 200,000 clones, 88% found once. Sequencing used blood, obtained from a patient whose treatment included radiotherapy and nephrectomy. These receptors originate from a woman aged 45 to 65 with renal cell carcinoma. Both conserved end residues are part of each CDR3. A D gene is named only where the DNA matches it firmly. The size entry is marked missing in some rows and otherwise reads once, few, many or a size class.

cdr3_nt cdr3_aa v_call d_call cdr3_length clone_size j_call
TGTGCCAGCAGCTTCCGGGAAGGCTACAATGAGCAGTTCTTC CASSFREGYNEQFF TRBV5-5 - 14 - TRBJ2-1
TGCGCCAGCAGCCAAGATCTAGTGGGCAATCAGCCCCAGCATTTT CASSQDLVGNQPQHF TRBV4-3 - 15 - TRBJ1-5
TGTGCCAGCAGCCAATACAGGGGGCGAGTCTATGGCTACACCTTC CASSQYRGRVYGYTF TRBV13 TRBD1 15 - TRBJ1-2
TGCGCCAGCAGCTTGGACAGGGCTGGAAACACCATATATTTT CASSLDRAGNTIYF TRBV5-1 - 14 - TRBJ1-3
TGTGCCAGCAGTGAAGTGACGGGCGTCACCCAGGCTTTCTTT CASSEVTGVTQAFF TRBV6-1 - 14 - TRBJ1-1
TGTGCCAGCAGCTTAACAGGATTAAAAGCTTTCTTT CASSLTGLKAFF TRBV7-9 - 12 - TRBJ1-1
TGTGCCAGTAGTGGGACAGGGGGCACCGGGGAGCTGTTTTTT CASSGTGGTGELFF TRBV19 TRBD1 14 - TRBJ2-2
TGTGCCAGCAGCGTAGGGGTCGGGGGCTCTGGAAACACCATATATTTT CASSVGVGGSGNTIYF TRBV9 - 16 - TRBJ1-3
TGTGCCAGCAGTTACTCCCAGGGAGGTGAAAAACTGTTTTTT CASSYSQGGEKLFF TRBV6-6 - 14 - TRBJ1-4
TGTGCCAGCAGCTCTCAGGGGGAAACCGGGGAGCTGTTTTTT CASSSQGETGELFF TRBV14 TRBD1 14 once TRBJ2-2
TGTGCCAGCAGCTTAGGACAGGGAAATATGAACACTGAAGCTTTCTTT CASSLGQGNMNTEAFF TRBV11-2 TRBD1 16 - TRBJ1-1
TGTGCCAGCACTTCAGGCGGGGGAAGCTATAATTCACCCCTCCACTTT CASTSGGGSYNSPLHF TRBV5-4 - 16 - TRBJ1-6
TGTGCCAGCAGCTTAGGCGGAGAGGGGCTGAGGGGGAGGGCTTTCTTT CASSLGGEGLRGRAFF TRBV7-8 - 16 - TRBJ1-1
TGTGCCAGTAGTACCCACAGGGGGGCTGAAGCTTTCTTT CASSTHRGAEAFF TRBV19 TRBD1 13 few TRBJ1-1
TGTGCCAGCAGCTTATCCGGGCCGGCAAACAATGAGCAGTTCTTC CASSLSGPANNEQFF TRBV7-9 - 15 - TRBJ2-1
TGTGCTAGCAGCCCCCAAGCGGGGAGTCTCTCTGAGCAGTTCTTC CASSPQAGSLSEQFF TRBV7-7 TRBD2 15 - TRBJ2-1
TGTGCCAGCAGCTTCCTCGCGGGCGGTGTAGGATCCCTCCACTTT CASSFLAGGVGSLHF TRBV7-9 - 15 - TRBJ1-6
TGTGCCAGCAGCTTAGATCGAATTAACACCGGGGAGCTGTTTTTT CASSLDRINTGELFF TRBV11-1 - 15 - TRBJ2-2